This T cell receptor beta chain was profiled in a study of blood T cell repertoires in COVID-19. Looking at the study overall: Samples came from the United States, Italy and Spain, spanning acute and convalescent COVID-19.

Recruits, aged about 18 to 89 years, lived in 25 or so US areas. The germline V gene encodes CDR1 LNHDA and CDR2 SQIVND (reference sequence). The CDR3 loop spans 13 amino acids. Trimming took 4 bases from V and 8 from J, leaving 14 bases between them. Per the original methods: Estimates of nucleated cell counts were drawn from the amplification of reference gene primers. This table comes from immunoSEQ multiplex PCR, and its TCRdb copy is limited to in-frame clones, with some not included. Clone size and the V and J calls come from that table; the DNA yielded D and trimming. The sample has hundreds of thousands of clones, 70% to 90% seen once.

The sample comprised PBMCs or T cells enriched from blood (not recorded which). The chain couples TRBV19 to TRBJ1-2; possible D gene TRBD1, 5 bases. This receptor was obtained from a man aged 25-40 years with acute COVID-19. The CDR3 region has the DNA TGTGCCAGTAGTAACAGGCAGGCGGGGGGCTACACCTTC. Its protein product is CASSNRQAGGYTF. Combining the CDR3 with reference TRBV19 and TRBJ1-2 gives the whole variable domain DGGITQSPKYLFRKEGQNVTLSCEQNLNHDAMYWYRQDPGQGLRLIYYSQIVNDFQKGDIAEGYSVSREKKESFPLTVTSAQKNPTAFYLCASSNRQAGGYTFGSGTRLTVV.